The entry below describes one TCR beta chain. Its antigen is still unknown. The CDR3 totals 14 residues. V was clipped by 5 bases and J by 5 bases; unmatched bases: 6. Germline V gene sequence: CDR1 SEHNR, CDR2 FQNEAQ (reference sequence). The record originates from a study of early T cells in non-severe SARS-CoV-2 infection. Overall study: Unpaired chains resulted from sequencing bulk RNA of unsorted whole blood.

cDNA molecules, individually, were tagged with unique molecular identifiers. TCRdb ran MiXCR on the 5' RACE reads and lists one entry per CDR3 protein. The profile shows 90,000 to 130,000 distinct CDR3 sequences, roughly 12% of them singletons. General study findings and limits: VDJdb matching, biased toward anti-spike CD8 responses, missed private and CD4 specificities.

Sequenced here: whole blood, sampled at baseline. The sequence derives from an adult who was a healthcare worker with PCR-confirmed SARS-CoV-2 infection or an uninfected control (not recorded which). The chain recombines TRBV7-9 with TRBJ2-7, with 10 positions matching TRBD1. The CDR3 is CASSGTGEIDEQYF. The DNA of the CDR3 is TGTGCCAGCAGCGGGACAGGGGAAATTGACGAGCAGTACTTC.